This T cell receptor (beta chain) was captured by sequencing in a study of Graves' ophthalmopathy and Graves' hyperthyroidism. Across the study: No ophthalmopathy within 18 months of follow-up signified stable hyperthyroidism. Whole-study findings and limits: From stable hyperthyroidism, ophthalmopathy was separated by a 13-signature model with approximately 90% sensitivity and around 79% specificity.

This clonotype was recorded many times. Its antigen is not known. TCR beta CDR3 amplification used RNA transcripts. Second-round multiplex PCR came after first-round RT-PCR with HTBI primers. Using its own MiXCR run on the multiplex PCR reads, TCRdb lists one record per CDR3 protein. The data show around 1.1 million distinct CDR3 sequences, about 35% seen once. The germline gives CDR1 DFQATT, CDR2 SNEGSKA (reference sequence). This CDR3 has 13 amino acids. Trimming took 6 bases from V and 1 from J, leaving 10 bases between them. In this cohort, patients with other autoimmune diseases, uncontrolled infections, pregnancy or lactation were excluded. It was on clinical symptoms, serum thyroxine, TRAb, thyroid ultrasound and orbital computed tomography that diagnosis relied.

The clonotype was recovered from an adult man with Graves' hyperthyroidism. The material sequenced was peripheral blood or thyroid tissue (not recorded which). This rearrangement joins TRBV20-1 to TRBJ1-5; perhaps TRBD1 as D (6 bases). The CDR3 coding sequence is TGCAGTGCAACGAGGGGGAGCAATCAGCCCCAGCATTTT. It translates to CSATRGSNQPQHF.